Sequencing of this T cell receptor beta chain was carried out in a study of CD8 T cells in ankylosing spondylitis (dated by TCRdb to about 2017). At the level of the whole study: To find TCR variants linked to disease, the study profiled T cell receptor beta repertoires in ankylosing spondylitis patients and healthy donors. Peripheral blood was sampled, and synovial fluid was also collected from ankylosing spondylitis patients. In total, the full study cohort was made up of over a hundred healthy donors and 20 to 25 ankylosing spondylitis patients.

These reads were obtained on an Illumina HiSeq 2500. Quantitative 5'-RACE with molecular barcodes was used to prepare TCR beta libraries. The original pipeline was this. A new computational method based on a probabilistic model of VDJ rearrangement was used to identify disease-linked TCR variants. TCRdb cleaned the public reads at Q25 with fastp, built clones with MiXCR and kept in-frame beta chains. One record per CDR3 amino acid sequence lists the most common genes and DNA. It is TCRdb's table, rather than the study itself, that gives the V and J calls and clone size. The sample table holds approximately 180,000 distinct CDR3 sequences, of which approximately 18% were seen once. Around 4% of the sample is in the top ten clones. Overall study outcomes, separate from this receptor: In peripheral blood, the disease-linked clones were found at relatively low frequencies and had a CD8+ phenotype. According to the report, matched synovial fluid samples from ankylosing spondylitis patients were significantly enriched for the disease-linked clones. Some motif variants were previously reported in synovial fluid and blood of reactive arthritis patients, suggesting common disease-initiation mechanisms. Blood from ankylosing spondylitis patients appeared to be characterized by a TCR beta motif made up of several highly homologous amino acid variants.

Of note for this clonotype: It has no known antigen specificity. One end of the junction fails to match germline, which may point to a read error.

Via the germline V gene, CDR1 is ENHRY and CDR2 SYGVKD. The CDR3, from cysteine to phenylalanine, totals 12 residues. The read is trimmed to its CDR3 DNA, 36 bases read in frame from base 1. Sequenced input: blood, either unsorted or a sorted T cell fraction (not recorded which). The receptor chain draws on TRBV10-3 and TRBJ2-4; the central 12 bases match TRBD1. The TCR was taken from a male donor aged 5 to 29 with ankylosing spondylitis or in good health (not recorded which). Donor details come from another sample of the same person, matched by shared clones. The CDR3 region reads CATGTGGDMQYF. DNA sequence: TGTGCCACGGGGACAGGGGGCGACATGCAGTACTTC.